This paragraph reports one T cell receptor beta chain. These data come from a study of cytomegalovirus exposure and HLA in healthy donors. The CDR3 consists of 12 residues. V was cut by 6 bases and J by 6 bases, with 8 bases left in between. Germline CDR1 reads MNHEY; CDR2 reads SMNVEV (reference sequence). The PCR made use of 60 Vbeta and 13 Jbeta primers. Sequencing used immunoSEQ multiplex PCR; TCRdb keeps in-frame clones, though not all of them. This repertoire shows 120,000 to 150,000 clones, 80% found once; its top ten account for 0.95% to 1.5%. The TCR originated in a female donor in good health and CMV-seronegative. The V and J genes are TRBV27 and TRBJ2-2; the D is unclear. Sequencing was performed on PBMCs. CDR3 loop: CASSPHPGELFF. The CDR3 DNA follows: TGTGCCAGCAGCCCACATCCCGGGGAGCTGTTTTTT.